The rows below give T cell receptor beta chains drawn from one sample of a study of T-cell reconstitution after alpha-beta-depleted transplantation in children. One entry per CDR3 protein, called by TCRdb with MiXCR from the PCR reads. The top ten clones hold over 5.5% of a sample with some 490,000 distinct CDR3 sequences, around an eighth of them seen once. The sequenced sample was PBMCs from the stem cell graft donor, obtained from the stem cell graft. The receptors derive from a human donor who donated a stem cell graft to a child with combined immunodeficiency. Each CDR3 is given with its conserved first and last residue. D genes are given only for firm matches. Rows give clone size only sometimes, using once, few, many, or a class for an expanded clone.

cdr3_aa,cdr3_nt,j_call,d_call,v_call,clone_size
CSAGQPSETDTQYF,TGCAGCGCGGGGCAGCCTAGCGAGACAGATACGCAGTATTTT,TRBJ2-3,NA,TRBV29-1,few
CSAPGLAGDDEQYF,TGCAGTGCTCCTGGACTAGCGGGAGACGATGAGCAGTACTTC,TRBJ2-7,TRBD2,TRBV20-1,many
CASSGLAGGQGEQYF,TGCGCCAGCAGCGGTCTAGCGGGAGGCCAGGGGGAGCAGTACTTC,TRBJ2-7,TRBD2,TRBV5-1,many
CASSMTGHEQYF,TGTGCCAGCAGCATGACAGGGCACGAGCAGTACTTC,TRBJ2-7,TRBD1,TRBV12-3/TRBV12-4,many
CASSMGRTGGYEQYF,TGTGCCAGTAGTATGGGCAGGACAGGGGGCTACGAGCAGTACTTC,TRBJ2-7,TRBD1,TRBV19,few
CASSLGRTAETQYF,TGTGCCAGCAGCTTAGGGCGGACAGCGGAGACCCAGTACTTC,TRBJ2-5,NA,TRBV11-2,NA
CASSLVGAPTTYEQYF,TGCGCCAGCAGCTTGGTGGGGGCGCCCACCACCTACGAGCAGTACTTC,TRBJ2-7,NA,TRBV5-1,NA
CASSLGPGGEGAPNQPQHF,TGTGCCAGCAGCTTAGGCCCCGGAGGGGAAGGGGCCCCAAATCAGCCCCAGCATTTT,TRBJ1-5,NA,TRBV11-2,NA
CASGLRENTEAFF,TGTGCTAGTGGTTTGCGGGAGAACACTGAAGCTTTCTTT,TRBJ1-1,NA,TRBV12-5,NA
CASSLFGGHPYGYTF,TGCGCCAGCAGCTTGTTTGGGGGTCACCCCTATGGCTACACCTTC,TRBJ1-2,NA,TRBV5-1,NA
CASSTVGASRNTEAFF,TGTGCCAGCAGTACGGTGGGGGCATCTAGGAACACTGAAGCTTTCTTT,TRBJ1-1,NA,TRBV6-5,NA
CASSSSWYGYTF,TGTGCCAGCAGTTCGAGTTGGTATGGCTACACCTTC,TRBJ1-2,NA,TRBV12-3/TRBV12-4,few
CAISLSYTDTQYF,TGTGCCATCAGTCTCTCGTACACAGATACGCAGTATTTT,TRBJ2-3,NA,TRBV10-3,NA
CASDTDRGLNEQFF,TGTGCCAGCGACACGGACAGGGGGCTGAATGAGCAGTTCTTC,TRBJ2-1,TRBD1,TRBV6-2/TRBV6-3,NA
CASSYGLGTEAFF,TGTGCCAGCAGTTACGGTCTCGGGACTGAAGCTTTCTTT,TRBJ1-1,NA,TRBV6-5,few
CASSFRLNEQFF,TGTGCCAGCAGTTTTCGGCTCAATGAGCAGTTCTTC,TRBJ2-1,NA,TRBV12-3/TRBV12-4,many
CASSYSIAEKQYF,TGTGCCAGCAGTTACTCGATAGCGGAAAAACAGTACTTC,TRBJ2-4,NA,TRBV6-2/TRBV6-3,NA